A single sample is the source of the 14 T cell receptor beta chains below, sequenced in a study of T cell responses to AZD1222 COVID-19 vaccine. Clones were sequenced by immunoSEQ multiplex PCR, and TCRdb holds only the in-frame ones, with some missing. The sample lists some 200,000 clones; approximately 90% were seen once. Sequenced material: peripheral blood, taken 28 days after the second dose of the MenACWY control vaccine. The source of these receptors is an adult who received the MenACWY meningococcal vaccine as a control.

J is TRBJ2-1 and V is TRBV19; a possible D gene is TRBD2 (5 bases). Germline loops: CDR1 LNHDA, CDR2 SQIVND (reference sequence). The V gene lost 3 bases and the J gene lost 8 bases, with 14 bases spanning the gap. The CDR3 contains 14 residues. Here the CDR3 reads CASSIGRLGDEQFF. CDR3 nucleotide sequence: TGTGCCAGTAGTATTGGTCGGCTCGGGGATGAGCAGTTCTTC. Combining the CDR3 with reference TRBV19 and TRBJ2-1 gives the whole variable domain DGGITQSPKYLFRKEGQNVTLSCEQNLNHDAMYWYRQDPGQGLRLIYYSQIVNDFQKGDIAEGYSVSREKKESFPLTVTSAQKNPTAFYLCASSIGRLGDEQFFGPGTRLTVL.

The chain carries TRBV3-1 (or the pseudogene TRBV3-2) and TRBJ1-2; perhaps TRBD1 as D (5 bases). This CDR3 is 16 amino acids long. Germline loops: CDR1 LGHDT, CDR2 YNNKEL (reference sequence). Trimming took off 4 bases at V and 0 bases at J, with 15 bases between the two ends. The CDR3 DNA is TGTGCCAGCAGCCCAAAACACGACAGAGCTAACTATGGCTACACCTTC. Its protein is CASSPKHDRANYGYTF.

V is TRBV7-6 and J is TRBJ2-7; 10 nucleotides agree with TRBD1. CDR3 size: 15 residues. Germline CDR1 SGHVS, CDR2 FNYEAQ. The J segment lost 4 bases and the V segment lost 1 base, leaving 4 bases of the junction unmatched. The CDR3, as DNA: TGTGCCAGCAGCTTAGGAGGGACAGGGGAATACGAGCAGTACTTC. Translating it yields CASSLGGTGEYEQYF.

This clone was observed once. This chain uses TRBV3-1 (or the pseudogene TRBV3-2) with TRBJ1-2; 9 bases match TRBD1. Germline loops: CDR1 LGHDT, CDR2 YNNKEL (reference sequence). This CDR3 is 15 amino acids long. Trimming at V came to 1 base and at J to 4 bases, leaving 4 bases not matched to a gene. CDR3 in DNA: TGTGCCAGCAGCCAAGGGACAGGGGAGGGCTATGGCTACACCTTC. This encodes CASSQGTGEGYGYTF.

The V gene is TRBV28, the J gene TRBJ1-5; 9 bases map to TRBD1. CDR1 is MDHEN and CDR2 is SYDVKM in the germline V gene. This CDR3 has 15 residues. The J segment lost 7 bases and the V segment lost 4 bases, leaving 8 bases of the junction unmatched. The CDR3 DNA reads TGTGCCAGCAGTTCCACAGGGGGCGCACGGCAGCCCCAGCATTTT. This gives the protein CASSSTGGARQPQHF.

The chain joins TRBV5-4 to TRBJ1-5, with 7 bases identical to TRBD1. The CDR3 sequence is 19 residues long. V was clipped by 2 bases and J by 1 base; unmatched bases: 15. Per the germline V gene, CDR1 is SGHNT and CDR2 is YYREEE (reference sequence). CDR3 DNA sequence: TGTGCCAGCAGCTTTAAAAGCGGATCCAGGACAGGAAGCAATCAGCCCCAGCATTTT. As protein: CASSFKSGSRTGSNQPQHF.

The genes are TRBV6-5 and TRBJ1-1; no reliable D call. The V end was cut by 5 bases, the J end by 6 bases, with 16 bases between. This CDR3 is 14 amino acids long. In germline, CDR1 is MNHEY, CDR2 SVGAGI. CDR3: CASSPGLTFAEAFF. The CDR3 bases are TGTGCCAGCAGTCCGGGGTTAACGTTTGCTGAAGCTTTCTTT.

This chain connects TRBV3-1 (or the pseudogene TRBV3-2) to TRBJ2-1, with TRBD1 matching over 8 bases. Germline loops: CDR1 LGHDT, CDR2 YNNKEL (reference sequence). Trimming at V came to 6 bases and at J to 7 bases, leaving 8 bases not matched to a gene. CDR3 length equals 14 residues. The CDR3: CASRPTGGVNEQFF. The CDR3 DNA follows: TGTGCCAGCAGACCTACAGGGGGAGTTAATGAGCAGTTCTTC.

The chain has TRBV7-3 and TRBJ1-1; 8 nucleotides match TRBD1. Germline assignment: CDR1 SGHTA and CDR2 FQGTGA. This CDR3 spans 14 amino acids. J lost 5 bases, V lost 3 bases, and 5 bases had no gene match. As DNA, the CDR3 is TGTGCCAGCAGCTTCACAGGGGGGGATACTGAAGCTTTCTTT. Translated: CASSFTGGDTEAFF.

The V call is TRBV4-2, the J call TRBJ2-6, with 9 bases lining up with TRBD1. This CDR3 is 18 amino acids long. J lost 0 bases, V lost 3 bases, and 6 bases had no gene match. Per the germline V gene, CDR1 is LGHNA and CDR2 is YNFKEQ. The CDR3 bases are TGTGCCAGCAGCCAGCAAGGACAGGGGAGCTCTGGGGCCAACGTCCTGACTTTC. Translated, it gives CASSQQGQGSSGANVLTF.

This clone was seen a single time. This chain joins TRBV7-9 and TRBJ2-7, with 8 bases fitting TRBD2. Germline V CDR1 and CDR2: SEHNR, FQNEAQ (reference sequence). The CDR3 length is 14 residues. The V and J ends lost 4 bases and 3 bases, in that order; junction bases with no gene match: 5. CDR3 residues: CASSSSGTSYEQYF. In DNA form, the CDR3 reads TGTGCCAGCAGCTCGTCCGGGACTAGCTACGAGCAGTACTTC. The complete variable domain, with remaining parts taken from reference TRBV7-9 and TRBJ2-7, reads DTGVSQNPRHKITKRGQNVTFRCDPISEHNRLYWYRQTLGQGPEFLTYFQNEAQLEKSRLLSDRFSAERPKGSFSTLEIQRTEQGDSAMYLCASSSSGTSYEQYFGPGTRLTVT.

This chain uses TRBV7-2 with TRBJ1-5, with D uncertain. Germline V gene lookup returns CDR1 SGHTA and CDR2 FQGNSA. Trimming shortened V by 2 bases and J by 2 bases, and 7 bases separated the two germline ends. The CDR3 is 14 residues long. Here the CDR3 DNA reads TGTGCCAGCAGCTTAAAGGGAGGCAATCAGCCCCAGCATTTT. Translation gives CASSLKGGNQPQHF.

This clone has just a few counts. The chain joins TRBV19 to TRBJ1-6; TRBD1 aligns across 7 bases. The germline gives CDR1 LNHDA, CDR2 SQIVND (reference sequence). The CDR3 is 16 amino acids. V dropped 0 bases and J dropped 8; count of bases not matched to a gene: 7. The CDR3 spells CASSIETGRAHSPLHF. The CDR3 DNA is TGTGCCAGTAGTATAGAGACAGGGAGGGCGCATTCACCCCTCCACTTT.

The genes are TRBV4-1 and TRBJ1-1; D is unclear. Per germline, CDR1 MGHRA and CDR2 YSYEKL. The V end lost 5 bases, the J end lost 3 bases, and 10 bases lay between the germline ends. There are 13 residues in the CDR3. Here the CDR3 DNA reads TGCGCCAGCAGCTCCGGAGGATACACTGAAGCTTTCTTT. Translating it yields CASSSGGYTEAFF.